The 28 T cell receptor beta chains in this list originate from one sample, sequenced in a study of PD-1 blockade in classical Hodgkin lymphoma. Sequencing used immunoSEQ multiplex PCR; TCRdb keeps in-frame clones, though not all of them. The data hold fewer than 110,000 clones, with 80% to 90% observed a single time. Relapse was seen in all patients after autologous stem cell transplantation, and brentuximab vedotin exposure was variable. The sequences come from peripheral blood mononuclear cells (PBMCs), collected before the second cycle of nivolumab. The source is a human donor with classical Hodgkin lymphoma.

The J gene is TRBJ2-3, the V gene TRBV2; 9 bases agree with TRBD2. With 3 bases clipped from V and 3 bases from J, the junction kept 10 bases outside the gene matches. The CDR3 covers 17 residues. Looked up from germline, CDR1 is SNHLY and CDR2 is FYNNEI. The CDR3 reads CASSERFSLAGTDTQYF. The CDR3 DNA is TGTGCCAGCAGTGAGAGGTTTTCCCTAGCGGGGACAGATACGCAGTATTTT.

This clone showed up just once. The rearrangement links TRBV5-1 to TRBJ2-5; the match to TRBD2 covers 10 bases. The CDR3 has 15 residues. After removal of 4 bases from V and 5 bases from J, the junction contained 8 bases not matched to a gene. Germline loops: CDR1 SGHRS, CDR2 YFSETQ. CDR3 coding DNA: TGCGCCAGCAGCCAAGGACTAGCGGTTGTTGAGACCCAGTACTTC. It is translated as CASSQGLAVVETQYF.

CDR3 sequence: CASSVADSGATVYGYTF. In DNA, the CDR3 is TGTGCCAGCAGCGTAGCTGACTCGGGGGCTACTGTCTATGGCTACACCTTC. The rearrangement links TRBV9 to TRBJ1-2, with a tentative D call TRBD1 (6 bases). This CDR3 contains 17 residues. Germline CDR1 and CDR2: SGDLS and YYNGEE. Trimming shortened V by 0 bases and J by 4 bases, and 19 bases separated the two germline ends.

V usage is TRBV30 and J usage is TRBJ2-7; 9 nucleotides match TRBD1. Germline-derived CDR1 and CDR2 are GTSNPN and SVGIG (reference sequence). This CDR3 is 11 amino acids long. With V trimmed by 8 bases and J by 3 bases, 2 bases remained unmatched. The CDR3 loop is CATDRGYEQYF. CDR3 DNA: TGTGCCACGGACAGGGGCTACGAGCAGTACTTC.

This sequence joins TRBV9 and TRBJ1-6, with a weak D call TRBD1 (5 bases). Trimming took off 4 bases at V and 7 bases at J, with 18 bases between the two ends. The CDR3 is 16 residues long. CDR1 is SGDLS and CDR2 is YYNGEE in the germline V gene. Here the CDR3 reads CASSSGTVPSNSPLHF. CDR3 coding DNA: TGTGCCAGCAGCTCCGGGACCGTCCCAAGCAATTCACCCCTCCACTTT.

The chain couples TRBV9 to TRBJ2-2; no firm D call. With 0 bases removed from V and 7 bases from J, the gap between germline ends came to 4 bases. The CDR3 is 12 residues long. Germline assignment: CDR1 SGDLS and CDR2 YYNGEE. CDR3 sequence reads: CASSVVNGELFF. The CDR3 nucleotides are TGTGCCAGCAGCGTAGTCAACGGGGAGCTGTTTTTT.

The V and J genes are TRBV18 and TRBJ1-1; a weak D match, TRBD1 (5 bases). Germline V gene sequence: CDR1 KGHSH, CDR2 LQKENI. CDR3 length: 16 residues. Trimming stripped 5 bases from V and 1 base from J, with 17 bases between. The CDR3 protein is CASSYQQVGSNTEAFF. Here the CDR3 DNA reads TGTGCCAGCTCATACCAACAGGTAGGATCGAACACTGAAGCTTTCTTT.

This chain's CDR3 is CASSSKTVMVNEQFF. CDR3 coding DNA: TGTGCCAGCAGCTCAAAGACAGTAATGGTCAATGAGCAGTTCTTC. The rearrangement joins TRBV11-2 to TRBJ2-1; D might be TRBD1 (5 bases). The CDR3 sequence is 15 residues long. CDR1 SGHAT and CDR2 FQNNGV come from the germline V gene. Trimming cost V 4 bases and J 6 bases, with 16 bases left between them.

The chain combines TRBV5-1 with TRBJ1-1; the D is unclear. Per the germline V gene, CDR1 is SGHRS and CDR2 is YFSETQ. The V end lost 0 bases, the J end lost 2 bases, and 8 bases lay between the germline ends. The CDR3 consists of 14 residues. The CDR3 DNA is TGCGCCAGCAGCTTGGAGGTCAGAAACACTGAAGCTTTCTTT. It yields the protein CASSLEVRNTEAFF.

The rearrangement joins TRBV6-6 to TRBJ2-1, with TRBD1 matching 9 bases. With 11 bases clipped from V and 2 bases from J, the junction kept 4 bases outside the gene matches. Germline V gene data show CDR1 as MNHNY and CDR2 as SVGAGI (reference sequence). This CDR3 contains 13 residues. Written as DNA, the CDR3 is TGTGCCTCCAGACAGGGGGCCTACAATGAGCAGTTCTTC. Translation: CASRQGAYNEQFF.

This clone was found a few times. This chain connects TRBV7-9 to TRBJ1-5, with D unresolved. CDR1 and CDR2 (germline): SEHNR, FQNEAQ (reference sequence). Trimming pared 3 bases from V and 2 bases from J, leaving 14 bases between. This CDR3 region has 16 residues. In DNA form, the CDR3 reads TGTGCCAGCAGCTTCGGGGAGACCGGAGGCAATCAGCCCCAGCATTTT. Its protein product is CASSFGETGGNQPQHF. Based on the CDR3 plus reference TRBV7-9 and TRBJ1-5, the full variable domain is DTGVSQNPRHKITKRGQNVTFRCDPISEHNRLYWYRQTLGQGPEFLTYFQNEAQLEKSRLLSDRFSAERPKGSFSTLEIQRTEQGDSAMYLCASSFGETGGNQPQHFGDGTRLSIL.

This clone has a handful of counts. The V and J genes are TRBV2 and TRBJ1-5; no clear D. Germline CDR1 reads SNHLY; CDR2 reads FYNNEI. Trimming took 1 base from V and 9 from J, leaving 10 bases between them. The CDR3 runs to 13 residues. This chain's CDR3 is CASSEDSLWPQHF. CDR3 coding DNA: TGTGCCAGCAGTGAAGATTCCCTTTGGCCCCAGCATTTT.

The chain has TRBV6-6 and TRBJ2-5, with D perhaps given as TRBD1 or TRBD2 (5 bases each). V dropped 4 bases and J dropped 5 bases, with 11 bases sitting between them. There are 13 residues in the CDR3. Germline V gene data show CDR1 as MNHNY and CDR2 as SVGAGI (reference sequence). As DNA, the CDR3 is TGTGCCAGCAGTTCCTGGGGACGCGAGACCCAGTACTTC. Its translation: CASSSWGRETQYF.

The rearrangement links TRBV5-1 to TRBJ1-1; D is uncertain. V lost 4 bases, J lost 5 bases, and 12 bases lay in between. Germline CDR1 SGHRS, CDR2 YFSETQ. This CDR3 contains 13 residues. CDR3 DNA sequence: TGCGCCAGCAGCCTGGGGTCCTATACTGAAGCTTTCTTT. Translated, it gives CASSLGSYTEAFF.

V usage is TRBV30 and J usage is TRBJ1-5; D is unclear. Trimming took off 1 base at V and 1 base at J, with 11 bases between the two ends. This CDR3 spans 15 amino acids. Germline loops: CDR1 GTSNPN, CDR2 SVGIG (reference sequence). The CDR3: CAWSGGMESNQPQHF. The DNA for the CDR3 is TGTGCCTGGAGTGGCGGGATGGAAAGCAATCAGCCCCAGCATTTT.

CDR3 bases: TGCGCCAGCAGCGGCACACGTGACAGCTCCTACGAGCAGTACTTC. As protein: CASSGTRDSSYEQYF. This chain connects TRBV5-1 to TRBJ2-7; D might be TRBD1 (5 bases). Trimming cost V 4 bases and J 0 bases, with 14 bases left between them. The CDR3 has 15 amino acids. Looked up from germline, CDR1 is SGHRS and CDR2 is YFSETQ.

The chain is built from TRBV27 and TRBJ2-7; D may be TRBD2 (5 bases). The CDR3 has 15 residues. Germline assignment: CDR1 MNHEY and CDR2 SMNVEV (reference sequence). V was trimmed by 1 base and J by 2 bases, leaving 12 bases between them. This CDR3 is CASSLFRGPTYEQYF. DNA for the CDR3: TGTGCCAGCAGTTTATTTCGCGGGCCGACCTACGAGCAGTACTTC.

The chain combines TRBV11-1 with TRBJ2-2, with TRBD1 as a possible D gene (6 bases). Trimming pared 2 bases from V and 6 bases from J, leaving 10 bases between. The CDR3 runs to 14 residues. Germline V lookup: CDR1 SGHAT, CDR2 FQDESV (reference sequence). The CDR3 nucleotides read TGTGCCAGCAGCTTAAGACAGGCTGCCGGGGAGCTGTTTTTT. Its translation: CASSLRQAAGELFF. Supplemented by reference TRBV11-1 and TRBJ2-2, the full variable domain reads EAEVAQSPRYKITEKSQAVAFWCDPISGHATLYWYRQILGQGPELLVQFQDESVVDDSQLPKDRFSAERLKGVDSTLKIQPAELGDSAMYLCASSLRQAAGELFFGEGSRLTVL.

This sequence joins TRBV7-9 and TRBJ2-7; TRBD1 agrees at 8 bases. The CDR3 is 16 residues long. In germline, CDR1 is SEHNR, CDR2 FQNEAQ (reference sequence). The V gene end was trimmed by 1 base and the J gene end by 0 bases; junction bases not matched to a gene: 5. CDR3 DNA sequence: TGTGCCAGCAGCTTAGGGACAGGGACCCTCTCCTACGAGCAGTACTTC. This codes for CASSLGTGTLSYEQYF.

CDR3: CASRLSTNTEAFF. CDR3 nucleotide sequence: TGTGCCAGCAGGTTGAGTACGAACACTGAAGCTTTCTTT. This chain uses TRBV6-5 with TRBJ1-1; D is unclear. CDR1 and CDR2 (germline): MNHEY, SVGAGI. Trimming stripped 6 bases from V and 1 base from J, with 9 bases between. This CDR3 spans 13 amino acids.

The chain links TRBV27 to TRBJ2-1, with 9 bases identical to TRBD2. CDR3 length equals 14 residues. V was pared by 6 bases and J by 6 bases, with 6 bases of the junction left unmatched. Germline V gene data show CDR1 as MNHEY and CDR2 as SMNVEV (reference sequence). The CDR3 here is CASRPRGGVNEQFF. CDR3 nucleotides: TGTGCCAGCAGGCCACGCGGGGGGGTCAATGAGCAGTTCTTC.

The chain has TRBV7-3 and TRBJ1-2, with 7 bases fitting TRBD1. Unmatched junction bases numbered 2, after V lost 5 bases and J lost 2 bases. The CDR3 has 13 residues. From germline, CDR1 is SGHTA and CDR2 FQGTGA. CDR3 loop: CASSQTGNYGYTF. The CDR3 nucleotides read TGTGCCAGCAGCCAGACAGGGAACTATGGCTACACCTTC.

J is TRBJ1-4 and V is TRBV9; D perhaps matches TRBD1 (5 bases). V shed 3 bases and J shed 0 bases, with 9 bases lying between them. The CDR3 is 15 residues long. The germline V gene has CDR1 SGDLS and CDR2 YYNGEE. The CDR3 loop reads CASSGRVATNEKLFF. CDR3 bases: TGTGCCAGCAGCGGCAGGGTTGCAACTAATGAAAAACTGTTTTTT.

In the case of this clone: Additional DNA sequences in this sample encode the identical CDR3. V usage is TRBV5-4 and J usage is TRBJ2-2; no definite D call. Trimming took off 0 bases at V and 7 bases at J, with 7 bases between the two ends. The V gene's germline CDR1 is SGHNT and CDR2 YYREEE (reference sequence). The CDR3 sequence is 13 residues long. The CDR3 region is CASSLGGFGELFF. The CDR3 DNA follows: TGTGCCAGCAGCTTGGGAGGCTTCGGGGAGCTGTTTTTT. The complete variable domain, with remaining parts taken from reference TRBV5-4 and TRBJ2-2, reads ETGVTQSPTHLIKTRGQQVTLRCSSQSGHNTVSWYQQALGQGPQFIFQYYREEENGRGNFPPRFSGLQFPNYSSELNVNALELDDSALYLCASSLGGFGELFFGEGSRLTVL.

The CDR3 reads CASSLHTKTGNYGYTF. The CDR3 bases are TGTGCCAGCTCACTACACACCAAGACCGGGAACTATGGCTACACCTTC. This rearrangement joins TRBV18 to TRBJ1-2; D is ambiguous. V was pared by 4 bases and J by 2 bases, with 17 bases between. The CDR3 loop spans 16 amino acids. Germline values: CDR1 KGHSH, CDR2 LQKENI.

Only one count was recorded for this clone. The chain recombines TRBV7-9 with TRBJ2-7, with a possible D match to TRBD2 (5 bases). The CDR3 extends over 19 amino acids. The V gene lost 5 bases and the J gene lost 4 bases, with 30 bases spanning the gap. Germline V gene sequence: CDR1 SEHNR, CDR2 FQNEAQ (reference sequence). CDR3 sequence reads: CASSRNPGFTYPSTYEQYF. The CDR3 DNA reads TGTGCCAGCAGCCGGAACCCGGGATTCACCTATCCCTCCACTTACGAGCAGTACTTC.

By proportion, this clone is large. The chain employs TRBV5-4 and TRBJ2-1; 9 positions match TRBD1. The CDR3 covers 15 residues. V was pared by 7 bases and J by 2 bases, with 7 bases of the junction left unmatched. The germline V gene has CDR1 SGHNT and CDR2 YYREEE (reference sequence). CDR3 coding DNA: TGTGCCAGCGAATCCCGACAGGGGGCCTACAATGAGCAGTTCTTC. Amino acid sequence: CASESRQGAYNEQFF.

The chain couples TRBV9 to TRBJ1-2, with D uncertain. CDR1 is SGDLS, CDR2 YYNGEE, per germline. The CDR3 has 12 residues. The V end was cut by 4 bases, the J end by 4 bases, with 8 bases between. The CDR3 region is CASSLEAYGYTF. The CDR3 DNA reads TGTGCCAGCAGCTTAGAGGCCTATGGCTACACCTTC.